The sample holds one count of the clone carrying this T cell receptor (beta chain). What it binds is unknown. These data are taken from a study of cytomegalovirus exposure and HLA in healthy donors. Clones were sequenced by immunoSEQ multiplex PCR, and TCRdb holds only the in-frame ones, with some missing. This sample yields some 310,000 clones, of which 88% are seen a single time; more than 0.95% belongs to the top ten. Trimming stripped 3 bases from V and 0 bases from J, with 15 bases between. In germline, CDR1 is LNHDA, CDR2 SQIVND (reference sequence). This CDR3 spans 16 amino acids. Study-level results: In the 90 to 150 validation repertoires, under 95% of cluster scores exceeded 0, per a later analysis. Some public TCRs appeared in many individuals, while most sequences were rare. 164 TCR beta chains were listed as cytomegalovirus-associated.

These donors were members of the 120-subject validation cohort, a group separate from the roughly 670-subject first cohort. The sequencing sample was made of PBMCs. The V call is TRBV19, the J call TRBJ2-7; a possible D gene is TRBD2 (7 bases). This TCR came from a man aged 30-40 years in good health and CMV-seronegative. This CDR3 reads CASSIGTGGPSYEQYF. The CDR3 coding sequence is TGTGCCAGTAGTATCGGGACGGGGGGCCCCTCCTACGAGCAGTACTTC.